The sequence of this TCR beta chain was determined in a study of T cells after posttransplantation cyclophosphamide. Study-wide results and caveats: Blood and skin or GI T cell repertoires showed limited TRB overlap. Later post-transplant blood repertoires were often dominated by donor CD8+ memory clones.

This clone came up once. Its antigen is not known. Profiled with immunoSEQ multiplex PCR; TCRdb holds only in-frame clones, not every one. The sample lists just over 6,500 clones; about 80% were seen once. The CDR3 has 14 amino acids. Trimming removed 4 bases from V and 2 bases from J, with 9 bases in between. CDR1 is SGHDT, CDR2 YYEEEE, per germline. Treatment was busulfan-fludarabine conditioning, a marrow graft, and cyclophosphamide on days +3 and +4. This receptor was obtained from a female patient aged 50-59 years who received an allogeneic stem cell transplant from a related donor, was CMV-positive, and had no GVHD. Some T cells may have originated in the graft donor. Material: PBMCs, obtained after allogeneic stem cell transplant with posttransplant cyclophosphamide. The genes are TRBV5-6 and TRBJ2-2, with D unclear. For the CDR3, the DNA is TGTGCCAGCAGCCTAAACCCTAACACCGGGGAGCTGTTTTTT. It codes for CASSLNPNTGELFF. Filled out from reference TRBV5-6 and TRBJ2-2, the complete variable domain reads DAGVTQSPTHLIKTRGQQVTLRCSPKSGHDTVSWYQQALGQGPQFIFQYYEEEERQRGNFPDRFSGHQFPNYSSELNVNALLLGDSALYLCASSLNPNTGELFFGEGSRLTVL.